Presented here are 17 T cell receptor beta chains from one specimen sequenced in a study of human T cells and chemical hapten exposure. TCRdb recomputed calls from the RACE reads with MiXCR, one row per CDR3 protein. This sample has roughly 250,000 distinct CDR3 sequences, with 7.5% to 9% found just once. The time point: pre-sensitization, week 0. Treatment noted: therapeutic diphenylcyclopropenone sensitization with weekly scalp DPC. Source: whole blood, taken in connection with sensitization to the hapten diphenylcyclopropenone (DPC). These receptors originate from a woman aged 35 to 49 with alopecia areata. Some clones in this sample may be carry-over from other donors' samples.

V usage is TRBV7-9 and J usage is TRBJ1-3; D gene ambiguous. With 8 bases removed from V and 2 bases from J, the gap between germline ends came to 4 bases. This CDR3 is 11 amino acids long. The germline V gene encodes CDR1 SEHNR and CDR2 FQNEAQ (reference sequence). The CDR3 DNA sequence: TGTGCCAGCGACCCTGGAAACACCATATATTTT. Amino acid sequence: CASDPGNTIYF.

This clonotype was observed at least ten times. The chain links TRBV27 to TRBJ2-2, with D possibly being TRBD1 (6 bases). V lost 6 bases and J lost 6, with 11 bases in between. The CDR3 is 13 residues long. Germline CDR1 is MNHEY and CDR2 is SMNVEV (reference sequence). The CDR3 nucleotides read TGTGCCAGCAGGACACAGGGCGCCGGGGAGCTGTTTTTT. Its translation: CASRTQGAGELFF.

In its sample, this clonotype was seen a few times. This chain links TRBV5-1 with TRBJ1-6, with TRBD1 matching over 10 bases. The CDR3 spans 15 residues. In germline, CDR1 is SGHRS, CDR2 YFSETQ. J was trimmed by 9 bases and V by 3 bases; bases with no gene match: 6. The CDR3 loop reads CASSSRDRGISPLHF. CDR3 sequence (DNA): TGCGCCAGCAGCTCACGGGACAGGGGCATTTCACCCCTCCACTTT.

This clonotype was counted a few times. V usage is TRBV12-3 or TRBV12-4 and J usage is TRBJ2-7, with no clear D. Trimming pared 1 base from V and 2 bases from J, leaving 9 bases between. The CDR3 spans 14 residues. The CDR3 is CASSLDTVPYEQYF. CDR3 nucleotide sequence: TGTGCCAGCAGTTTAGATACGGTTCCCTACGAGCAGTACTTC.

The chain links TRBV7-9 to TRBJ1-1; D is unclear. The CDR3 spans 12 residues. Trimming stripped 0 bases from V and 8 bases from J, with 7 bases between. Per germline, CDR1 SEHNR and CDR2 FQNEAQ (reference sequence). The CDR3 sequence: CASSLAQEEAFF. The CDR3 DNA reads TGTGCCAGCAGCTTAGCGCAAGAGGAAGCTTTCTTT.

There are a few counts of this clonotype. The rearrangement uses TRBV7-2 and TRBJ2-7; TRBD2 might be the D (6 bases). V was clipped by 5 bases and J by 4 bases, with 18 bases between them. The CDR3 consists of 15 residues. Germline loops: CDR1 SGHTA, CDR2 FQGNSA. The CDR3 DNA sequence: TGTGCCAGCAGCGGAGGGCTTCCGCCCACTTACGAGCAGTACTTC. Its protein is CASSGGLPPTYEQYF.

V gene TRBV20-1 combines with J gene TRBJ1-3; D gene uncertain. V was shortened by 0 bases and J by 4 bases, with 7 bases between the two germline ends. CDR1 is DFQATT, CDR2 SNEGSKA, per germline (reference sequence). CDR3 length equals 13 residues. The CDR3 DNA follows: TGCAGTGCTAGAGATGGGTCAGGAAACACCATATATTTT. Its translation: CSARDGSGNTIYF.

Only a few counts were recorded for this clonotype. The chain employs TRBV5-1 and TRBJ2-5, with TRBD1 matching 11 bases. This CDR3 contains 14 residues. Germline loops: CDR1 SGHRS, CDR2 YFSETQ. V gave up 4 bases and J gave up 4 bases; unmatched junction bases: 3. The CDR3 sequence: CASSTGTGGETQYF. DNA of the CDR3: TGCGCCAGCAGCACCGGGACAGGGGGAGAGACCCAGTACTTC.

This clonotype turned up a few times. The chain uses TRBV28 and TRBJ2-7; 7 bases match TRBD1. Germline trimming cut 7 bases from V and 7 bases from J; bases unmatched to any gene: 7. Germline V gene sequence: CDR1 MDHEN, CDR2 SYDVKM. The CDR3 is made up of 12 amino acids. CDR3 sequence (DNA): TGTGCCAGCACATCAGGGACAGCAGAGCAGTACTTC. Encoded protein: CASTSGTAEQYF.

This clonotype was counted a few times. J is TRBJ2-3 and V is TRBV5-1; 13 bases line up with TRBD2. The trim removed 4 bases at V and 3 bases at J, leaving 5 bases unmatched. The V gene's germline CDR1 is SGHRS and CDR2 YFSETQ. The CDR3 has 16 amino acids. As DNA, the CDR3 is TGCGCCAGCAGCCACGGACTAGCGGGAGTAACAGATACGCAGTATTTT. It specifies CASSHGLAGVTDTQYF. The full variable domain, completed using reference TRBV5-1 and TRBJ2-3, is KAGVTQTPRYLIKTRGQQVTLSCSPISGHRSVSWYQQTPGQGLQFLFEYFSETQRNKGNFPGRFSGRQFSNSRSEMNVSTLELGDSALYLCASSHGLAGVTDTQYFGPGTRLTVL.

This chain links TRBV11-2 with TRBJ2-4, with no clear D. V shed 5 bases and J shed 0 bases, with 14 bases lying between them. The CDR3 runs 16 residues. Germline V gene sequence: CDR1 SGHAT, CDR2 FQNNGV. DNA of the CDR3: TGTGCCAGCAGCCCCTCTTCTACGTCAGCCAAAAACATTCAGTACTTC. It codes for CASSPSSTSAKNIQYF.

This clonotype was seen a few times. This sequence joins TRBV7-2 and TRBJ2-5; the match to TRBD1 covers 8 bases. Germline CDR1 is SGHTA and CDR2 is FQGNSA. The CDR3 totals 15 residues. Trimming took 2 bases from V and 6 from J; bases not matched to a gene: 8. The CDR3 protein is CASSLRTGLIKTQYF. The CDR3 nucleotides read TGTGCCAGCAGCTTAAGGACAGGGCTTATCAAGACCCAGTACTTC.

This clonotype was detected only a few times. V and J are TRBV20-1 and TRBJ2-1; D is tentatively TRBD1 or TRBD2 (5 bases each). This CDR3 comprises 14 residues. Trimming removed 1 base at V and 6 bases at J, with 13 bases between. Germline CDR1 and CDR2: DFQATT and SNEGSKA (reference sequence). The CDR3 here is CSARGGAHLNEQFF. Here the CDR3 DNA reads TGCAGTGCTAGAGGAGGGGCCCACCTCAATGAGCAGTTCTTC.

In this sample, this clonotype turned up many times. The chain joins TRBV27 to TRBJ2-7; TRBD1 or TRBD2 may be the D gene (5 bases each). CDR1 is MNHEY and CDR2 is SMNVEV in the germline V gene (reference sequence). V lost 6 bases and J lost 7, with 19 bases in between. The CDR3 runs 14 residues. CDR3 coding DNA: TGTGCCAGCAGGCCCGGGACCTCCTTTAGGGAGCAGTACTTC. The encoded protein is CASRPGTSFREQYF.

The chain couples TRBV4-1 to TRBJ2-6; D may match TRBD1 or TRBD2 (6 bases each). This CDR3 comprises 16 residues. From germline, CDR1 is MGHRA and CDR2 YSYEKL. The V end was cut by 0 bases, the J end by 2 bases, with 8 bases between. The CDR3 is CASSQDRGAGANVLTF. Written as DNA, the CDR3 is TGCGCCAGCAGCCAAGATAGGGGGGCTGGGGCCAACGTCCTGACTTTC.

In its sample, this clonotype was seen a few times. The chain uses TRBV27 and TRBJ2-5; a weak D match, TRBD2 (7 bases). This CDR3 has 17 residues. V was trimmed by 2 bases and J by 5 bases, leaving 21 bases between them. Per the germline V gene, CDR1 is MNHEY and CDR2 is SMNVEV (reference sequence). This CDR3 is CASSLIAGATTRETQYF. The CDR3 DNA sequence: TGTGCCAGCAGTTTAATTGCGGGGGCTACTACAAGGGAGACCCAGTACTTC.

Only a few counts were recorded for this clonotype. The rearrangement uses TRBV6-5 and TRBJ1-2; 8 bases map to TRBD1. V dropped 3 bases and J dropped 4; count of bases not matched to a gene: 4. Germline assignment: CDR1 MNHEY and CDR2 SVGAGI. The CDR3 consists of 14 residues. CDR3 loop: CASSYSTGGYGYTF. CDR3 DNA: TGTGCCAGCAGTTATTCCACAGGGGGCTATGGCTACACCTTC.